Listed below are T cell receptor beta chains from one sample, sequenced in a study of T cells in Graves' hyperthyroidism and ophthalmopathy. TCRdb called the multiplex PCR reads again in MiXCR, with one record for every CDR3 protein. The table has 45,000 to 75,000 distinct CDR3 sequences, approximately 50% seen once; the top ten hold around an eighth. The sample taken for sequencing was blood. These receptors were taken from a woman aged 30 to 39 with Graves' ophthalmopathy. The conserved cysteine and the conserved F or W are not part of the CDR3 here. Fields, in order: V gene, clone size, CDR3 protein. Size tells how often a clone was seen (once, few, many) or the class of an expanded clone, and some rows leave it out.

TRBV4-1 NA ASSQTSGLAYNEAF
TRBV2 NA ASMFRGNEQF
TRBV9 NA ASSVSGELF
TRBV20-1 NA SARQNANTGELF
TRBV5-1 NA ASSLEGQGAGNVDGYT
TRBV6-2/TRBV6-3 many ASRMAGQGPNQPQH
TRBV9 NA ASSVEGTGGNTDTQY
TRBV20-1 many SANLRTGGSEKLF
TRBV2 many ARRPSAGYGYT
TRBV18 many ASSPSGSWEQY
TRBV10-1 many ASSESGGIGAF
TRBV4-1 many ASSQNIPYNYGYT
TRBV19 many ASESGTPYTGELF
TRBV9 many ASSVGEGNTGELF
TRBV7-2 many ASSLGTGFGNTIY
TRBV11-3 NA ASSLGSGGGELF
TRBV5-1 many ASSAGQGDEKLF
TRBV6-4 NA ASSGPDEAF
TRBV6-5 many ASSPQVGGACQLF
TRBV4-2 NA ASSPGTSGDYEQY
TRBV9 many ASSVGRTGVYEQY
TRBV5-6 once ASSMGPGAANEKLF
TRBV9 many ASSGSLMGGYT
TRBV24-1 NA ATSDLGTAHYEQY
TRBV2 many ASTTGENTEAF
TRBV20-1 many RLRRDSITDTQY
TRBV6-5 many ASSYSQGSDGYT
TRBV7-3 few ASSLAGGPYNEQF
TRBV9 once ASSVSRGAGGPRNEQF
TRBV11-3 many ASSPRTGGHNEQF
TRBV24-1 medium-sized ATEGAGANVLT
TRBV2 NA ASSLRWDYEQY
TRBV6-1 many ASSEAQWNQPQH
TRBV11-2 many ASSLSAGSQY
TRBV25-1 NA ASRGRAGTNEQF
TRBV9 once ASSRTSGSIHEQY
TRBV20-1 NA SARDSVKGGSNQPQH
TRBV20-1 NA SADPDRVGGNTIY
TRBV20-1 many SARVLAGVPPGELF
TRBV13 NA ASSQPSVRGTDTQY
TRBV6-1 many ASIATGSANEKLF
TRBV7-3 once ASSLRRGNSPLH
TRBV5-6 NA TSTLATGEQF
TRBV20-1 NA SALLGHSRETQY
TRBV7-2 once ASAGSSNQQF
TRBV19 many ASSINAGPYEQY
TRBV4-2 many ASRDNYGYT
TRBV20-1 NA SASASGRAYNEQF
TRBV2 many ASSPYRDGAGELF
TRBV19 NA ASRRPGTAPEKLF
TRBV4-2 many ASSQDLGLAGDKQF
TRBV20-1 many SASPGIYNEQF
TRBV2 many ASRQDRGAYNSPLH